Sequencing of this T cell receptor beta chain was carried out in a study of blood T cell repertoires in COVID-19. The CDR3 has 15 residues. Per germline, CDR1 MNHEY and CDR2 SVGAGI. V gave up 11 bases and J gave up 4 bases, with 23 bases separating them. Some clones are missing from TCRdb's copy, which holds only in-frame ones; the method was immunoSEQ multiplex PCR. Of 190,000 or so clones listed, 80% to 90% are singletons. Participants were placed into cohorts based on the clinical history they reported. The clonotype originates from a woman in her 30s who had been exposed to COVID-19. The sample taken for sequencing was PBMCs or T cells enriched from blood (not recorded which). The V gene is TRBV6-5, the J gene TRBJ1-2, with D perhaps matching TRBD1 (5 bases). Written as DNA, the CDR3 is TGTGCCTCAGCAACAGCCTTCCAGGGTAGCTATGGCTACACCTTC. It yields the protein CASATAFQGSYGYTF.